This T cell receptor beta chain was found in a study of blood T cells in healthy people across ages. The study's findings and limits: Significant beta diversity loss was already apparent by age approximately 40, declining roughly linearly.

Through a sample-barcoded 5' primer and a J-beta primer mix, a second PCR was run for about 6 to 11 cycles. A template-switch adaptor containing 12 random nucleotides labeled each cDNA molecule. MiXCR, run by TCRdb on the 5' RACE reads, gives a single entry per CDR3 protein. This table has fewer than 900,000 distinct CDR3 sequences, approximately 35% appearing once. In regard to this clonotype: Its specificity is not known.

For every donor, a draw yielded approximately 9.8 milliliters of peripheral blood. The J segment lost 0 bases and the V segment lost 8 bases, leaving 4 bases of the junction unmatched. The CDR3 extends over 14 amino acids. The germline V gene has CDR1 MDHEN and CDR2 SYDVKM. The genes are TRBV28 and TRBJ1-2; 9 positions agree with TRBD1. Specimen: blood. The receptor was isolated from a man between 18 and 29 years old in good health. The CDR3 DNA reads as TGTGCCAGCTGCACAGGGGGCCCTAACTATGGCTACACCTTC. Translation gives CASCTGGPNYGYTF.